Listed below are T cell receptor beta chains from one sample, sequenced in a study of T cell responses to AZD1222 COVID-19 vaccine. Some clones are missing from TCRdb's copy, which holds only in-frame ones; the method was immunoSEQ multiplex PCR. This table holds 100,000 to 120,000 clones, about 91% found once. Sequences were derived from peripheral blood, sampled 28 days after the second AZD1222 dose. The receptors come from an adult who received the AZD1222 COVID-19 vaccine. CDR3s include the opening cysteine and the closing phenylalanine or tryptophan. The D gene is left open where the match is weak. A row's size may be missing; if present it is once, few, many or a size class.

clone size,V gene,D gene,J gene,CDR3 protein,CDR3 DNA
NA,TRBV5-8,TRBD1,TRBJ1-2,CASSGSGTATRIYGYTF,TGTGCCAGCAGCGGATCCGGGACAGCGACGCGTATCTATGGCTACACCTTC
NA,TRBV28,NA,TRBJ1-4,CASSLDSGLNEKLFF,TGTGCCAGCAGTTTGGACAGCGGCTTGAATGAAAAACTGTTTTTT
NA,TRBV7-2,NA,TRBJ1-5,CASSRTDSNQPQHF,TGTGCCAGCAGCCGGACAGATAGCAATCAGCCCCAGCATTTT
few,TRBV6-5,TRBD1,TRBJ1-4,CAGAWDRGSEKLFF,TGTGCCGGAGCCTGGGACAGGGGTTCTGAAAAACTGTTTTTT
few,TRBV5-1,TRBD2,TRBJ2-1,CASSLDGGDYNEQFF,TGCGCCAGCAGCCTGGACGGGGGGGATTACAATGAGCAGTTCTTC
NA,TRBV6-5,TRBD1,TRBJ1-4,CATETGEGEKLFF,TGTGCCACCGAAACAGGGGAGGGTGAAAAACTGTTTTTT
few,TRBV4-3,NA,TRBJ2-3,CASSQDYGLGGRGTDTQYF,TGCGCCAGCAGCCAAGATTATGGCCTCGGGGGGCGGGGCACAGATACGCAGTATTTT
NA,TRBV24-1,NA,TRBJ2-6,CATSDGPGSGANVLTF,TGTGCCACCAGTGATGGACCAGGTTCCGGGGCCAACGTCCTGACTTTC
NA,TRBV5-1,TRBD1,TRBJ2-5,CASSAGQGFQETQYF,TGCGCCAGCAGCGCGGGACAGGGATTCCAAGAGACCCAGTACTTC
NA,TRBV6-4,TRBD1,TRBJ1-1,CASRRTGNTEAFF,TGTGCCAGCAGAAGGACAGGGAACACTGAAGCTTTCTTT
NA,TRBV28,NA,TRBJ1-4,CASSFYGRVSNEKLFF,TGTGCCAGCAGTTTCTACGGTCGGGTTTCTAATGAAAAACTGTTTTTT
NA,TRBV13,NA,TRBJ2-5,CASSLRGTQYF,TGTGCCAGCAGCTTAAGGGGCACCCAGTACTTC
once,TRBV7-9,TRBD1,TRBJ1-5,CASSFGTAAQHF,TGTGCCAGCAGCTTCGGGACAGCGGCCCAGCATTTT
NA,TRBV19,TRBD1,TRBJ1-2,CASTRSGTGENNYGYTF,TGTGCCAGTACCCGATCCGGGACAGGGGAGAACAACTATGGCTACACCTTC
NA,TRBV20-1,TRBD1,TRBJ1-2,CSTDRENGYTF,TGCAGTACGGACAGGGAGAATGGCTACACCTTC
NA,TRBV12-3/TRBV12-4,NA,TRBJ1-2,CASSLGRISGYTF,TGTGCCAGCAGTTTGGGGAGGATTAGTGGCTACACCTTC
NA,TRBV18,TRBD1,TRBJ1-2,CASSPKDRGSGYTF,TGTGCCAGCTCACCAAAGGACAGGGGTTCCGGCTACACCTTC
once,TRBV6-5,NA,TRBJ1-2,CAGSGRNNYGYTF,TGTGCCGGGTCGGGACGTAATAACTATGGCTACACCTTC
NA,TRBV28,NA,TRBJ1-1,CASSSGTTNTEAFF,TGTGCCAGCAGTTCCGGGACTACTAACACTGAAGCTTTCTTT
once,TRBV10-3,NA,TRBJ1-1,CAISEKVGSATEAFF,TGTGCCATCAGTGAAAAGGTAGGGTCGGCGACTGAAGCTTTCTTT
NA,TRBV2,NA,TRBJ2-2,CASSLRGADTGELFF,TGTGCCAGCAGCTTGAGGGGGGCAGACACCGGGGAGCTGTTTTTT
NA,TRBV15,NA,TRBJ2-1,CATSRDRGRVNEQFF,TGTGCCACCAGCAGAGATCGGGGCAGGGTTAATGAGCAGTTCTTC
once,TRBV7-2,NA,TRBJ1-5,CASSMLADQPQHF,TGTGCCAGCAGCATGCTAGCCGATCAGCCCCAGCATTTT
NA,TRBV4-1,NA,TRBJ2-1,CASSQDYLDRVHNEQFF,TGCGCCAGCAGCCAAGATTATCTGGACAGAGTCCACAATGAGCAGTTCTTC
NA,TRBV3-1/TRBV3-2,NA,TRBJ1-2,CASSQASNGYTF,TGTGCCAGCAGCCAAGCAAGTAACGGCTACACCTTC
NA,TRBV11-2,TRBD1,TRBJ1-6,CASSLEGQGTPLHF,TGTGCCAGCAGCTTAGAGGGACAGGGGACACCCCTCCACTTT
few,TRBV11-2,TRBD2,TRBJ2-7,CASSLTSRGAYEQYF,TGTGCCAGCAGCTTAACCTCGCGGGGGGCCTACGAGCAGTACTTC
NA,TRBV6-6,NA,TRBJ2-7,CASLKGQSYEQYF,TGTGCCAGCCTAAAGGGCCAGTCCTACGAGCAGTACTTC
NA,TRBV3-1/TRBV3-2,NA,TRBJ2-5,CASSQGTIGGPQADQYF,TGTGCCAGCAGCCAAGGAACTATCGGGGGCCCACAGGCGGACCAGTACTTC
NA,TRBV7-2,TRBD1,TRBJ1-6,CASSLGGQRTPLHF,TGTGCCAGCAGCTTAGGGGGACAGCGGACACCCCTCCACTTT
NA,TRBV7-3,TRBD1,TRBJ2-3,CASSPRGTATDTQYF,TGTGCCAGCAGTCCCAGGGGGACAGCCACAGATACGCAGTATTTT
NA,TRBV12-3/TRBV12-4,NA,TRBJ1-3,CASTRTTGNTIYF,TGTGCCAGCACTCGGACTACAGGAAACACCATATATTTT
NA,TRBV7-9,NA,TRBJ2-5,CASSYGSVQETQYF,TGTGCCAGCAGCTATGGGTCAGTCCAAGAGACCCAGTACTTC
NA,TRBV5-4,NA,TRBJ2-5,CASSPGWRSETQYF,TGTGCCAGCAGCCCCGGGTGGAGGTCCGAGACCCAGTACTTC
few,TRBV11-2,NA,TRBJ2-3,CASSLDLSPPTDTQYF,TGTGCCAGCAGCTTAGATTTAAGTCCCCCCACAGATACGCAGTATTTT
NA,TRBV11-2,NA,TRBJ2-3,CASSSAGTDTQYF,TGTGCCAGCAGCTCGGCGGGCACAGATACGCAGTATTTT
NA,TRBV5-1,NA,TRBJ2-7,CASSLDQRSYEQYF,TGCGCCAGCAGCTTGGACCAGAGAAGCTACGAGCAGTACTTC
NA,TRBV7-8,NA,TRBJ1-5,CASSPLVWASNQPQHF,TGTGCCAGCAGCCCCTTAGTTTGGGCTAGCAATCAGCCCCAGCATTTT
NA,TRBV7-2,NA,TRBJ1-6,CASSLGPLGSGSPLHF,TGTGCCAGCAGCTTAGGTCCCCTTGGGTCGGGTTCACCCCTCCACTTT
NA,TRBV18,NA,TRBJ1-1,CASSPTEGTNTEAFF,TGTGCCAGCTCACCTACAGAGGGTACGAACACTGAAGCTTTCTTT
NA,TRBV27,TRBD1,TRBJ1-1,CASSPVKGAVTEAFF,TGTGCCAGCAGTCCGGTGAAGGGGGCTGTCACTGAAGCTTTCTTT
NA,TRBV19,TRBD1,TRBJ1-6,CASSIPGQLNSPLHF,TGTGCCAGTAGTATCCCGGGACAGCTAAATTCACCCCTCCACTTT
NA,TRBV1,NA,TRBJ2-7,CTSSQVGPGEPYEQYF,TGCACCAGCAGCCAAGTAGGACCCGGGGAGCCCTACGAGCAGTACTTC
NA,TRBV6-5,NA,TRBJ2-4,CASESTVAKNIQYF,TGTGCCAGCGAATCCACGGTAGCCAAAAACATTCAGTACTTC
NA,TRBV9,TRBD1,TRBJ1-1,CASSGDRGQGAFF,TGTGCCAGCAGCGGTGACAGGGGGCAAGGAGCTTTCTTT
NA,TRBV28,NA,TRBJ1-1,CASSLPTRGASAFF,TGTGCCAGCAGTTTACCCACCCGGGGCGCCTCAGCTTTCTTT
NA,TRBV28,TRBD2,TRBJ2-1,CASSPPVGRRTSGGAYNEQFF,TGTGCCAGCAGCCCGCCGGTGGGACGCCGGACTAGCGGGGGGGCCTACAATGAGCAGTTCTTC
NA,TRBV6-2/TRBV6-3,TRBD2,TRBJ2-1,CASSYSGGGAYNEQFF,TGTGCCAGCAGTTACTCGGGCGGGGGGGCCTACAATGAGCAGTTCTTC
NA,TRBV7-8,NA,TRBJ2-2,CASTLRVFVGADTGELFF,TGTGCCAGCACCCTTAGGGTCTTCGTTGGCGCGGACACCGGGGAGCTGTTTTTT
NA,TRBV5-1,NA,TRBJ1-4,CASSHGGATNEKLFF,TGCGCCAGCAGTCATGGCGGCGCAACTAATGAAAAACTGTTTTTT
NA,TRBV28,TRBD2,TRBJ2-3,CASSVQRGGQTDTQYF,TGTGCCAGCAGTGTCCAGCGGGGGGGCCAGACAGATACGCAGTATTTT
NA,TRBV3-1/TRBV3-2,NA,TRBJ2-2,CASSQGQLNTGELFF,TGTGCCAGCAGCCAGGGGCAGTTGAACACCGGGGAGCTGTTTTTT
once,TRBV6-4,TRBD1,TRBJ1-1,CANRTGGWNTEAFF,TGTGCCAACCGGACAGGGGGCTGGAACACTGAAGCTTTCTTT
NA,TRBV3-1/TRBV3-2,NA,TRBJ1-2,CASSQVRVRGRHYGYTF,TGTGCCAGCAGCCAAGTAAGGGTTCGTGGACGTCACTATGGCTACACCTTC
NA,TRBV7-9,NA,TRBJ2-5,CASTETGTQETQYF,TGTGCCAGCACCGAGACCGGGACGCAAGAGACCCAGTACTTC